The rows below give T cell receptor beta chains drawn from one sample of a study of identical twins. From the 5' RACE reads, TCRdb called clonotypes with MiXCR, one entry per CDR3 protein. The repertoire consists of 600,000 to 700,000 distinct CDR3 sequences, with roughly 20% occurring once and the leading ten covering approximately 4.3%. This same sample was also part of a study on T cells expressing NK-cell markers.

The specimen sequenced was PBMCs. The origin of the receptors is a woman aged 18-29 years in good health. Both conserved end residues are part of each CDR3. D genes are given only for firm matches.

>TRBJ2-1|TRBD1|13|TRBV29-1
CSVGQGSDNEQFF
>TRBJ2-2|TRBD1|13|TRBV6-5
CASSWTGTGELFF
>TRBJ2-1|-|12|TRBV7-2
CASSLEGVGQFF
>TRBJ1-1|-|14|TRBV12-3/TRBV12-4
CASNLSGANTEAFF
>TRBJ2-1|-|14|TRBV7-9
CASSPTSQYNEQFF
>TRBJ2-3|-|13|TRBV10-1
CASSDVPSSTQYF
>TRBJ2-7|-|13|TRBV20-1
CSASDSGSYEQYF
>TRBJ2-1|TRBD2|14|TRBV20-1
CSAALAGGYNEQFF
>TRBJ1-1|-|13|TRBV12-3/TRBV12-4
CASSSTMMAEAFF
>TRBJ1-5|-|14|TRBV20-1
CSARDRDSNQPQHF
>TRBJ2-3|-|15|TRBV20-1
CSARDQTYSYDTQYF
>TRBJ2-1|-|13|TRBV7-2
CASSLAPGNEQFF
>TRBJ1-2|-|12|TRBV5-6
CASSLSFYGYTF
>TRBJ1-1|-|11|TRBV4-2
CASTDSSEAFF
>TRBJ2-4|-|13|TRBV7-2
CASSPRPLNIQYF
>TRBJ1-1|-|12|TRBV18
CATKGRGVEAFF
>TRBJ1-3|-|14|TRBV20-1
CSASRGISGNTIYF
>TRBJ1-1|-|15|TRBV5-1
CASSLAFGDNTEAFF
>TRBJ2-6|-|16|TRBV6-4
CASSDSGLPGANVLTF
>TRBJ2-1|TRBD2|13|TRBV20-1
CSMEAGGYNEQFF
>TRBJ2-1|-|16|TRBV15
CATSGYGTDSYNEQFF
>TRBJ2-7|-|14|TRBV6-5
CASSYEPMGGEQYF
>TRBJ2-2|TRBD1|15|TRBV7-8
CASSSDREPTGELFF